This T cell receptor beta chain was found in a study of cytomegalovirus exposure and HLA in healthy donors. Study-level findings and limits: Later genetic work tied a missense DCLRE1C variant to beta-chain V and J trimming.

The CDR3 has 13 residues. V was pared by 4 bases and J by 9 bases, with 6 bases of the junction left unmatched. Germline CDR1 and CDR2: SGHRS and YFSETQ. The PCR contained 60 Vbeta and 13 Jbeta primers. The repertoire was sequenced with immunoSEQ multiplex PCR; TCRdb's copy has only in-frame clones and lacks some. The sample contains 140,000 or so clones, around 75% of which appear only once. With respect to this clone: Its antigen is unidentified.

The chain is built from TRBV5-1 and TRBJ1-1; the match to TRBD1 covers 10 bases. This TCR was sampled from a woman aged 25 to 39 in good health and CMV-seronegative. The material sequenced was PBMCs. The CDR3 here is CASSVRDRGQAFF. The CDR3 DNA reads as TGCGCCAGCAGCGTCCGGGACAGGGGTCAAGCTTTCTTT.